This T cell receptor beta chain emerged from a study of shared clonotypes between healthy human individuals. It was CD45RO-negative cells, positively selected for CCR7, that made up naive CD8 cells, with terminally differentiated effector memory CD45RA+ cells excluded. Trimming removed 4 bases at V and 0 bases at J, with 7 bases between. Per the germline V gene, CDR1 is LGHNA and CDR2 is YSLEER. CDR3 size: 14 residues. Only in-frame clones appear in the TCRdb table, and some are missing; sequencing was by immunoSEQ multiplex PCR. In the table there are around 1,900,000 clones, around 93% of which are singletons.

Sequenced material: naive CD8+ T cells from PBMCs. The source is a man aged 18 to 29 in good health. Some clones in this sample may be carry-over from other donors' samples. V gene TRBV4-3 combines with J gene TRBJ1-3; the D gene is possibly TRBD1 (6 bases). The CDR3 is CASSPTGSGNTIYF. In nucleotides, the CDR3 is TGCGCCAGCAGCCCGACAGGCTCTGGAAACACCATATATTTT.